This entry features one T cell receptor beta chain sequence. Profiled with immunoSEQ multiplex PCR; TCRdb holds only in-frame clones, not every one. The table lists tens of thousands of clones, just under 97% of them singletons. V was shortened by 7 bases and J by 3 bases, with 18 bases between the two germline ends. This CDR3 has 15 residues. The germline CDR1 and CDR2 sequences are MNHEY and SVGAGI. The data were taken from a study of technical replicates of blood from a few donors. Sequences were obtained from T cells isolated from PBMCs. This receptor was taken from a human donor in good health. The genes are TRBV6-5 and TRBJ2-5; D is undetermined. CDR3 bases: TGTGCCAGCACCTCCCTTTCGGGTAGTGAAGAGACCCAGTACTTC. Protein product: CASTSLSGSEETQYF.